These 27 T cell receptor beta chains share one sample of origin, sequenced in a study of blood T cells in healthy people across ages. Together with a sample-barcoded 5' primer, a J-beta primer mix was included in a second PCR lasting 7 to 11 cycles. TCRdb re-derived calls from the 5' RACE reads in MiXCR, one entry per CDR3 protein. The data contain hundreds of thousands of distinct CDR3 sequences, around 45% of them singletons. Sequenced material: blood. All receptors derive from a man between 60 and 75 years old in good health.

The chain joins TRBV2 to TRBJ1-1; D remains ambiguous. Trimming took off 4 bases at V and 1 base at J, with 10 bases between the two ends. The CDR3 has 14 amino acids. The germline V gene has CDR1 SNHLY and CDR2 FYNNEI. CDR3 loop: CASSVRTRNTEAFF. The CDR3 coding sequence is TGTGCCAGCAGTGTGAGGACCCGGAACACTGAAGCTTTCTTT.

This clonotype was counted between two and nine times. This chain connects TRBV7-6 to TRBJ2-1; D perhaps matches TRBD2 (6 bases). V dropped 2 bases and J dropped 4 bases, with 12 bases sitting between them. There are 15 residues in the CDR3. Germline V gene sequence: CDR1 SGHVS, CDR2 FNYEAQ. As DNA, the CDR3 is TGTGCCAGCAGCTTAAGTTGGCGGGGATACAATGAGCAGTTCTTC. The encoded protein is CASSLSWRGYNEQFF. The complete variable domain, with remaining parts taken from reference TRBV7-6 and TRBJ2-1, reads GAGVSQSPRYKVTKRGQDVALRCDPISGHVSLYWYRQALGQGPEFLTYFNYEAQQDKSGLPNDRFSAERPEGSISTLTIQRTEQRDSAMYRCASSLSWRGYNEQFFGPGTRLTVL.

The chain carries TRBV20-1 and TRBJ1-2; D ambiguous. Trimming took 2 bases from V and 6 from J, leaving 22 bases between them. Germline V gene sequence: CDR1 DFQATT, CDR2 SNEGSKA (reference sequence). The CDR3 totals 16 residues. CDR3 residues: CSARWQRPMTGDGYTF. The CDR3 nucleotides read TGCAGTGCTAGATGGCAGCGGCCCATGACGGGAGATGGCTACACCTTC.

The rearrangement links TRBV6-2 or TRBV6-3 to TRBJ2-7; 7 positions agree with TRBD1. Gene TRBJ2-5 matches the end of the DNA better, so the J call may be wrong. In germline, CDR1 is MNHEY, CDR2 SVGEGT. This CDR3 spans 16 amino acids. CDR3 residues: CASTGTGQPPRGTQYF. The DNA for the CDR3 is TGTGCCAGCACCGGTACGGGACAGCCACCGAGGGGGACCCAGTACTTC.

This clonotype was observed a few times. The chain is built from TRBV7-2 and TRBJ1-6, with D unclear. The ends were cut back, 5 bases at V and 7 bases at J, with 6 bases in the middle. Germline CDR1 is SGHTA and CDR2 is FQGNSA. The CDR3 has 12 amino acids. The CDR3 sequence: CASSHSNSPLHF. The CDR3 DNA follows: TGTGCCAGCAGCCACTCGAATTCACCCCTCCACTTT. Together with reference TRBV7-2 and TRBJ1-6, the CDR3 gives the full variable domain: GAGVSQSPSNKVTEKGKDVELRCDPISGHTALYWYRQSLGQGLEFLIYFQGNSAPDKSGLPSDRFSAERTGGSVSTLTIQRTQQEDSAVYLCASSHSNSPLHFGNGTRLTVT.

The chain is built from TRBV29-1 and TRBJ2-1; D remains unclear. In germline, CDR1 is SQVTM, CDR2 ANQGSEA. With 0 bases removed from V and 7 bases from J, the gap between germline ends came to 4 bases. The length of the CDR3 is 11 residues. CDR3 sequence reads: CSVEDYNEQFF. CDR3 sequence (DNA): TGCAGCGTTGAAGATTATAATGAGCAGTTCTTC.

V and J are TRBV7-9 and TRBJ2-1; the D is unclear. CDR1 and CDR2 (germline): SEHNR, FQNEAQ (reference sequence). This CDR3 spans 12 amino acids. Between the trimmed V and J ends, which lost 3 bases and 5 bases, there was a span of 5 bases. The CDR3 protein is CASSLRNNEQFF. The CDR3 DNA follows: TGTGCCAGCAGCTTGCGGAACAATGAGCAGTTCTTC.

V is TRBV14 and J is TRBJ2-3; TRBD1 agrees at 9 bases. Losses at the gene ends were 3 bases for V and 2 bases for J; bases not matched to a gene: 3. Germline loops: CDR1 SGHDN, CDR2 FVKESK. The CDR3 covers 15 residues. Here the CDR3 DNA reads TGTGCCAGCAGCCACCACAGGGGGCCCACAGATACGCAGTATTTT. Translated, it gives CASSHHRGPTDTQYF. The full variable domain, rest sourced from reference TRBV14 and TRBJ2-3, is EAGVTQFPSHSVIEKGQTVTLRCDPISGHDNLYWYRRVMGKEIKFLLHFVKESKQDESGMPNNRFLAERTGGTYSTLKVQPAELEDSGVYFCASSHHRGPTDTQYFGPGTRLTVL.

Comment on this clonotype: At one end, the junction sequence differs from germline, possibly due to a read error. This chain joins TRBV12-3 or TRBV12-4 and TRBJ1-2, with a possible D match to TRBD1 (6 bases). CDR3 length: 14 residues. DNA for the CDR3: TGTGCCGGCAGGGAAGGGGGGGTTAACTATGGCTACACCTTC. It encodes CAGREGGVNYGYTF.

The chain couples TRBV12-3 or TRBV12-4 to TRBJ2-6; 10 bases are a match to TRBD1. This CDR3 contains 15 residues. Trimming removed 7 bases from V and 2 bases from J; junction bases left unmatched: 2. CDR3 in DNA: TGTGCCAGCACTGGGACAGGGGCTGGGGCCAACGTCCTGACTTTC. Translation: CASTGTGAGANVLTF.

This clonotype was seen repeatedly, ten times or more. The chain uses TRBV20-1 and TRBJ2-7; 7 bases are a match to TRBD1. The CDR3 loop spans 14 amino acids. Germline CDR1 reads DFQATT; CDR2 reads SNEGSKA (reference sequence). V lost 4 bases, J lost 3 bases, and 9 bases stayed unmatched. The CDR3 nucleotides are TGCAGTGCTACAGGACAGGCGGACCGCTACGAGCAGTACTTC. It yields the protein CSATGQADRYEQYF.

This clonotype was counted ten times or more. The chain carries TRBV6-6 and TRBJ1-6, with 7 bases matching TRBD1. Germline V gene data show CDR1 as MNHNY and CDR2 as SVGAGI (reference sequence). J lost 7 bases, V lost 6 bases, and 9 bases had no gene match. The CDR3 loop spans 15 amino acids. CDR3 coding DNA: TGTGCCAGCAGCCTGCGGGACAGCGGAAATTCACCCCTCCACTTT. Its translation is CASSLRDSGNSPLHF.

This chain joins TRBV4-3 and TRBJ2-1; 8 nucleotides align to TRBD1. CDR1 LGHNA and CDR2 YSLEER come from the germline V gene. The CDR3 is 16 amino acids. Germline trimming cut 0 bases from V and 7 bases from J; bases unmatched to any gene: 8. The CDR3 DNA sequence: TGCGCCAGCAGCCAAGAGGCGAGTGACAGGGGAAATGAGCAGTTCTTC. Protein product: CASSQEASDRGNEQFF.

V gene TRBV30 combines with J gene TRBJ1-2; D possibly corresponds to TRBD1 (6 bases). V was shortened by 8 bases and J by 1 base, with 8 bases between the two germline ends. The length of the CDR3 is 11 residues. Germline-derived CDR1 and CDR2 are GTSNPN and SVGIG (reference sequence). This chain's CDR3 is CATDSNYGYTF. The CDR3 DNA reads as TGTGCCACGGACAGTAACTATGGCTACACCTTC.

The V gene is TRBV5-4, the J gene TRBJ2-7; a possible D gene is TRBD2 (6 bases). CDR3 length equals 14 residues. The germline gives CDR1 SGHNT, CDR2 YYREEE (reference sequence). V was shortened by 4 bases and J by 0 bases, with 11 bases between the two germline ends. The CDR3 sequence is CASSVSSDSYEQYF. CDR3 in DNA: TGTGCCAGCAGCGTATCTAGCGACTCCTACGAGCAGTACTTC.

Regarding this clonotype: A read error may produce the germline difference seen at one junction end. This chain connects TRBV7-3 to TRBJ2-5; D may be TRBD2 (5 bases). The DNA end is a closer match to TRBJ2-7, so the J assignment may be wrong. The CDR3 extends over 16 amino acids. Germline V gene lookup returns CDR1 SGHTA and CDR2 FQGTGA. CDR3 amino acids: CAGSLTGGDTPSEQYF. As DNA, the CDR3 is TGTGCCGGCAGCTTAACTGGAGGCGACACCCCCAGCGAGCAGTACTTC.

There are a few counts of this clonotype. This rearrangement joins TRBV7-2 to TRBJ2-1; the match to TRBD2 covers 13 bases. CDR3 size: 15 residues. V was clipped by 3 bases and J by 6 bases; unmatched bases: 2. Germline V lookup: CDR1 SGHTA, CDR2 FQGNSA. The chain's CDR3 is CASSLTSGGPNEQFF. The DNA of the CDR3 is TGTGCCAGCAGCTTGACTAGCGGGGGGCCCAATGAGCAGTTCTTC.

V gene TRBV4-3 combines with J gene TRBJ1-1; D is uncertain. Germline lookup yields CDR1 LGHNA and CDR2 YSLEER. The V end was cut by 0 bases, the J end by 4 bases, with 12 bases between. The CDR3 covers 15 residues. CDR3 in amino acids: CASSQDGFSGTEAFF. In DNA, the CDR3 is TGCGCCAGCAGCCAAGATGGATTCTCAGGCACTGAAGCTTTCTTT.

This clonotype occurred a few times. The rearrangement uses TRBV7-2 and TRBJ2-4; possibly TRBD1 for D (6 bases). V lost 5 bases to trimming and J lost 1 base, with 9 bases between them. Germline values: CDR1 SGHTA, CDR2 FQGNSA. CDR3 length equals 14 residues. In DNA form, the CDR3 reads TGTGCCAGCAGCACAGGGTGGGCCAAAAACATTCAGTACTTC. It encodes CASSTGWAKNIQYF.

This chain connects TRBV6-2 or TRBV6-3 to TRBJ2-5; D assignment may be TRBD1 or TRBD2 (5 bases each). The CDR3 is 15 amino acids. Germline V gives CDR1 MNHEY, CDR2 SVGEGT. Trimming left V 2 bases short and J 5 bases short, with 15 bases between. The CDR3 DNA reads TGTGCCAGCAGTTACGGGACGGCCGCGCCCGAGACCCAGTACTTC. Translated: CASSYGTAAPETQYF.

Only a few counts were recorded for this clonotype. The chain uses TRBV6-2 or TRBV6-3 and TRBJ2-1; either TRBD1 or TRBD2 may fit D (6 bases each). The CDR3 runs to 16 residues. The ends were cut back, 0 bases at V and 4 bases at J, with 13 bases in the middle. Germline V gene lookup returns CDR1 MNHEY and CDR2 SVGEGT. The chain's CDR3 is CASSYSRDIGYNEQFF. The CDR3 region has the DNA TGTGCCAGCAGTTACTCGCGGGACATAGGGTACAATGAGCAGTTCTTC.

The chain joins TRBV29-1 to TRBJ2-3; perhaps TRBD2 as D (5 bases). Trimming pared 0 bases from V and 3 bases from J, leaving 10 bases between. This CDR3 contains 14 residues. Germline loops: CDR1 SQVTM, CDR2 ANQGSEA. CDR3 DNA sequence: TGCAGCGTTGAAGATCAGTCGGGGACAGATACGCAGTATTTT. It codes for CSVEDQSGTDTQYF.

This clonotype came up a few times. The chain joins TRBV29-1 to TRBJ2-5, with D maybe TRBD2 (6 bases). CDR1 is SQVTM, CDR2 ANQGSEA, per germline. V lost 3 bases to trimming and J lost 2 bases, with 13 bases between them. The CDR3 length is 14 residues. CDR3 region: CSVDGQGGQETQYF. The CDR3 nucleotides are TGCAGCGTTGATGGGCAGGGAGGTCAAGAGACCCAGTACTTC.

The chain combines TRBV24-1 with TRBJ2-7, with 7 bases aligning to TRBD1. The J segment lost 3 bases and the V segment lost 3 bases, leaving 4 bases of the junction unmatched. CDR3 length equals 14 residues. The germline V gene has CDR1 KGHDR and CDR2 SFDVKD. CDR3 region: CATSDATGRYEQYF. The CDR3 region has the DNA TGTGCCACCAGTGATGCGACAGGGCGCTACGAGCAGTACTTC.

CDR3 residues: CASSQVTDTQETQYF. In DNA, the CDR3 is TGCGCCAGCAGCCAAGTAACGGACACACAAGAGACCCAGTACTTC. V is TRBV4-1 and J is TRBJ2-5, with D perhaps TRBD1 (5 bases). The CDR3 spans 15 residues. Germline CDR1 MGHRA, CDR2 YSYEKL. V was shortened by 1 base and J by 2 bases, with 11 bases between the two germline ends.

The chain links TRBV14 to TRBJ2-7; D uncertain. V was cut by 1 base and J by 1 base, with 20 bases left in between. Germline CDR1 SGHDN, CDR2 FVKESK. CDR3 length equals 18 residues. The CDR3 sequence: CASSQGLLGGQLSYEQYF. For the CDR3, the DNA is TGTGCCAGCAGCCAAGGACTTCTAGGCGGTCAGCTTTCCTACGAGCAGTACTTC.

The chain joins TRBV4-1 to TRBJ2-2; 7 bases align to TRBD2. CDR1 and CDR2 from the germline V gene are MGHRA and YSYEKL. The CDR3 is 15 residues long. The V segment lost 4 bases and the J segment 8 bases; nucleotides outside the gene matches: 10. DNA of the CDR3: TGCGCCAGCAGCCCCCGGCGGGAGAAAAGAGGGGAGCTGTTTTTT. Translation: CASSPRREKRGELFF.